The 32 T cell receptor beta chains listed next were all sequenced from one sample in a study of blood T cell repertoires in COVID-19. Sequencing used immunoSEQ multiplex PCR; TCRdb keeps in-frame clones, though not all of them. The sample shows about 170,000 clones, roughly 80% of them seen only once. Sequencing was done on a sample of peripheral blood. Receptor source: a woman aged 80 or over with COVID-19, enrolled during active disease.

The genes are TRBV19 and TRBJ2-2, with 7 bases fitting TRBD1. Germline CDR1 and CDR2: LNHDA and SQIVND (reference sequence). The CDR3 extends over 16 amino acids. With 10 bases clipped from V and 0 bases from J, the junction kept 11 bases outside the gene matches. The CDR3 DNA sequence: TGTGCCACCTCCCTCCTGACAGGGACGAACACCGGGGAGCTGTTTTTT. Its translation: CATSLLTGTNTGELFF.

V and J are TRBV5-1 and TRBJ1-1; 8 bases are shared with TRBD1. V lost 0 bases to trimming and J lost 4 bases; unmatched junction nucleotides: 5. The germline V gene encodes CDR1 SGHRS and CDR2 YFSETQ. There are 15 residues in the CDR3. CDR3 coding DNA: TGCGCCAGCAGCTTGGGACAGGGGTCGGGCACTGAAGCTTTCTTT. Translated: CASSLGQGSGTEAFF.

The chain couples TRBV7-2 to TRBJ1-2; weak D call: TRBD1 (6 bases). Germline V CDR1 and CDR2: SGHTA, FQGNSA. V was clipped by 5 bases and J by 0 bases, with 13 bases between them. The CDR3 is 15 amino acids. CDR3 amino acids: CASSGQLRANYGYTF. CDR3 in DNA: TGTGCCAGCAGCGGACAGCTTCGAGCTAACTATGGCTACACCTTC.

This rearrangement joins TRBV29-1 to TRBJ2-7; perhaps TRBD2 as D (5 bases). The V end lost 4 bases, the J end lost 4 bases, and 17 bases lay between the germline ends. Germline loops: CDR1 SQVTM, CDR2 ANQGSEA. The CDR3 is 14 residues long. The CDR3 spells CSVARRRNFYEQYF. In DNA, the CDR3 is TGCAGCGTTGCGCGGAGGCGGAACTTTTACGAGCAGTACTTC.

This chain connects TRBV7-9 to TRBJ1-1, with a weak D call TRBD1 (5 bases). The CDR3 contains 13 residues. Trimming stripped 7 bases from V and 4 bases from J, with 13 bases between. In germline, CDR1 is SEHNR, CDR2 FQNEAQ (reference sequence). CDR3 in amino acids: CASTIDRATEAFF. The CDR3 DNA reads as TGTGCCAGCACCATTGACAGAGCCACTGAAGCTTTCTTT.

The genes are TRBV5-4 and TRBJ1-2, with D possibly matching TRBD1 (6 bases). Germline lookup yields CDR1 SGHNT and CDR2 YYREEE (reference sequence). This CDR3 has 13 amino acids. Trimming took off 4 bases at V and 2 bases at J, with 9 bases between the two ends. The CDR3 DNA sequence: TGTGCCAGCAGCCCGGACAGCAACTATGGCTACACCTTC. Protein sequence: CASSPDSNYGYTF. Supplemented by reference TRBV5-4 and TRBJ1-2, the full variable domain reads ETGVTQSPTHLIKTRGQQVTLRCSSQSGHNTVSWYQQALGQGPQFIFQYYREEENGRGNFPPRFSGLQFPNYSSELNVNALELDDSALYLCASSPDSNYGYTFGSGTRLTVV.

The CDR3, as DNA: TGTGCCAGCAGTTTCGCCGGGACTAGTCTCTACGAGCAGTACTTC. Its translation is CASSFAGTSLYEQYF. This chain uses TRBV27 with TRBJ2-7; TRBD2 agrees at 8 bases. The germline CDR1 and CDR2 sequences are MNHEY and SMNVEV (reference sequence). V shed 3 bases, J shed 3 bases, and the junction held 7 bases outside the gene matches. The CDR3 sequence is 15 residues long.

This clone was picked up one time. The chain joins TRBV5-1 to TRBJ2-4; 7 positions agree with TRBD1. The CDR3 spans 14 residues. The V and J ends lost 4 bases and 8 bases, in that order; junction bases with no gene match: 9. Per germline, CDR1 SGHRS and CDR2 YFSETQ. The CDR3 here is CASSMTGSDDIQYF. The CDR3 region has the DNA TGCGCCAGCAGCATGACAGGGTCGGATGACATTCAGTACTTC.

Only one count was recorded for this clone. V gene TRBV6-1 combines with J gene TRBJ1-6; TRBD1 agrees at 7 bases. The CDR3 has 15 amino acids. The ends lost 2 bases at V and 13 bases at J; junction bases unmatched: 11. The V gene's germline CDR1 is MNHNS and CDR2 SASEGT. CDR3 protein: CASSESQGSGSPLHF. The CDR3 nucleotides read TGTGCCAGCAGTGAATCACAGGGGAGTGGTTCGCCCCTCCACTTT.

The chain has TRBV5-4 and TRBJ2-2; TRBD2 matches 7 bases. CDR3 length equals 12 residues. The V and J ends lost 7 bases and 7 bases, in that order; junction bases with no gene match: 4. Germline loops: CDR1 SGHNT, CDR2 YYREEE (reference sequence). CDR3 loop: CASGSGNGELFF. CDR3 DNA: TGTGCCAGCGGGAGCGGGAACGGGGAGCTGTTTTTT.

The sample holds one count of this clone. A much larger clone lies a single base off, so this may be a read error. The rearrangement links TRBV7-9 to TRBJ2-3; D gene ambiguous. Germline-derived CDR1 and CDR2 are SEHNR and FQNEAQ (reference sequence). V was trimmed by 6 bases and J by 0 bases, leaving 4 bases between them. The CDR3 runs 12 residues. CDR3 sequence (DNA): TGTGCCAGCAGTCTGAGCACAGATACGCAGTATTTT. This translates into CASSLSTDTQYF.

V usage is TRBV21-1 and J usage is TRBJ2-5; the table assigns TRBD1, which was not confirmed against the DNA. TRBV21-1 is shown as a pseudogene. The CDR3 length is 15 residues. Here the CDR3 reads CASSNQGDPQETQYF. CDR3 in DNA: TGTGCCAGCAGCAACCAGGGCGACCCTCAAGAGACCCAGTACTTC.

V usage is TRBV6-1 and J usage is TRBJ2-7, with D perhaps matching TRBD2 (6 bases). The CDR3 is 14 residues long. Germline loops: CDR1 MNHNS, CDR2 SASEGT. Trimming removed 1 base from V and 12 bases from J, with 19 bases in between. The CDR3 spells CASSEESGSGSRYF. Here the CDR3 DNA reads TGTGCCAGCAGTGAAGAGAGCGGTAGCGGTTCCCGGTACTTC.

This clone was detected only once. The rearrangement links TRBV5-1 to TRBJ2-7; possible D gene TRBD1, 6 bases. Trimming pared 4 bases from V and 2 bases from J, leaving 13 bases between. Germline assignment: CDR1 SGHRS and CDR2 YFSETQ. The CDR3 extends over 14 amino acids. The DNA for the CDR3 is TGCGCCAGCAGCCCGGACAGTTCTACCTACGAGCAGTACTTC. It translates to CASSPDSSTYEQYF.

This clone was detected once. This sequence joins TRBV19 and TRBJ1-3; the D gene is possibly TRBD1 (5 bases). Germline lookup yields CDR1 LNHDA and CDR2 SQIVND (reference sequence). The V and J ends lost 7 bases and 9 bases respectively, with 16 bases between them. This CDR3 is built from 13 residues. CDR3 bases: TGTGCCAGTATACCAGGGTCTCTAACCACCATATATTTT. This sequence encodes CASIPGSLTTIYF. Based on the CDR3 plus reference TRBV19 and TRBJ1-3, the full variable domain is DGGITQSPKYLFRKEGQNVTLSCEQNLNHDAMYWYRQDPGQGLRLIYYSQIVNDFQKGDIAEGYSVSREKKESFPLTVTSAQKNPTAFYLCASIPGSLTTIYFGEGSWLTVV.

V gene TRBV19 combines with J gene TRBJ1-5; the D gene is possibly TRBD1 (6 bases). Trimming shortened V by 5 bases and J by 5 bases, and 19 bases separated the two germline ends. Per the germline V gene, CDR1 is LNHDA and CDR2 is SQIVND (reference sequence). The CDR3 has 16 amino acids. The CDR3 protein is CASSFLQGLGDQPQHF. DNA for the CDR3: TGTGCCAGTAGTTTCCTACAGGGTCTAGGCGATCAGCCCCAGCATTTT.

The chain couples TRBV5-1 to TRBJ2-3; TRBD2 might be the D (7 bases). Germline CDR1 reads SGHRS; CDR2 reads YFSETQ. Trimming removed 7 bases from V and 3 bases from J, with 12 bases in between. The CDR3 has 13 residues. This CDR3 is CASGEGGTDTQYF. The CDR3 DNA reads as TGCGCCAGCGGAGAGGGGGGGACAGATACGCAGTATTTT.

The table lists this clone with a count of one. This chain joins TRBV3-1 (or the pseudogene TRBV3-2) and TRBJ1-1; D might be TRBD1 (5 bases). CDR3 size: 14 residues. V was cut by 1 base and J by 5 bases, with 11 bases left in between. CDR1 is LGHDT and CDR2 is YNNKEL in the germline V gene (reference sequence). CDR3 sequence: CASSQGRGWTEAFF. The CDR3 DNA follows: TGTGCCAGCAGCCAAGGGCGGGGCTGGACTGAAGCTTTCTTT.

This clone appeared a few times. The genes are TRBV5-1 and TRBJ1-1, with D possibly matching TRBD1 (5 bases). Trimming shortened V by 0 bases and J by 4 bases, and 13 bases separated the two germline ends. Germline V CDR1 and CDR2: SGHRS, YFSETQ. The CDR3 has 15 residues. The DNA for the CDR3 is TGCGCCAGCAGCTTGGTACCAGGGTCGGGCACTGAAGCTTTCTTT. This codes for CASSLVPGSGTEAFF.

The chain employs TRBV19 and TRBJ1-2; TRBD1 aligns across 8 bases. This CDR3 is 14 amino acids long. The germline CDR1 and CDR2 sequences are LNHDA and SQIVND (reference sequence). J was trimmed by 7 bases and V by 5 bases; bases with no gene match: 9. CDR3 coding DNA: TGTGCCAGTAGTTTGCCGGGACAGGAGGCTGGCTACACCTTC. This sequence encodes CASSLPGQEAGYTF.

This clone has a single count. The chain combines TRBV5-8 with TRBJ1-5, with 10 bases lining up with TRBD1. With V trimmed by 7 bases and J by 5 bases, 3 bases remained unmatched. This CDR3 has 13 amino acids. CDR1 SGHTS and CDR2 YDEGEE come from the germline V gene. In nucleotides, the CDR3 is TGTGCCAGCGGCGGGACAGGGGATCAGCCCCAGCATTTT. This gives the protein CASGGTGDQPQHF.

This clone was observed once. The CDR3 loop is CASSRFGNTEAFF. DNA for the CDR3: TGTGCCAGTAGCCGGTTCGGGAACACTGAAGCTTTCTTT. V is TRBV19 and J is TRBJ1-1; D call uncertain. V lost 6 bases and J 1 base, leaving 9 bases between the germline ends. Germline CDR1 reads LNHDA; CDR2 reads SQIVND (reference sequence). The CDR3 covers 13 residues.

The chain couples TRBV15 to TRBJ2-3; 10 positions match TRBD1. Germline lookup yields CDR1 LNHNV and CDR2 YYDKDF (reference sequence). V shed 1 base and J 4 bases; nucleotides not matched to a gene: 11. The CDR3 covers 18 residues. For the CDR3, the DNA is TGTGCCACCAGCAGAGCTCTCCCTGGGACAGGGGCCGCAGATACGCAGTATTTT. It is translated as CATSRALPGTGAADTQYF.

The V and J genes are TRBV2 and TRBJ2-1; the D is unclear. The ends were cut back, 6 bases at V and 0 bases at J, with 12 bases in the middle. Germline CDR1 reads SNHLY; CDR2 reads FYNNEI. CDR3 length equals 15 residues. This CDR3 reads CASSTAASSYNEQFF. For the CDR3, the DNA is TGTGCCAGCAGCACGGCAGCTAGCTCCTACAATGAGCAGTTCTTC.

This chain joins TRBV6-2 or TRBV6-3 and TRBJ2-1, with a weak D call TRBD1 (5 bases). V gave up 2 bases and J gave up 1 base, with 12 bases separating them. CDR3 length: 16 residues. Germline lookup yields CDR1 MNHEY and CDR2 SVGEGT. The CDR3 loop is CASSYGRVGSYNEQFF. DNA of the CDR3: TGTGCCAGCAGTTACGGCAGGGTAGGGTCCTACAATGAGCAGTTCTTC.

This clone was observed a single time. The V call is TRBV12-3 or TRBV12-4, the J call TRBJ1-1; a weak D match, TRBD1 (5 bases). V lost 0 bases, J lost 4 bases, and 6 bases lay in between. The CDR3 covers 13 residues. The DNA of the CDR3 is TGTGCCAGCAGTTTAGCCCAGGGCACTGAAGCTTTCTTT. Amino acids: CASSLAQGTEAFF.

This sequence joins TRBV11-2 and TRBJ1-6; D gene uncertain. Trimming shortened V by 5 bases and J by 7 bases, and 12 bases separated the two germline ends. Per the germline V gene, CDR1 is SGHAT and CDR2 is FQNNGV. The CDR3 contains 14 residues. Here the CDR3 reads CASSLPGKNSPLHF. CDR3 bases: TGTGCCAGCAGCCTACCGGGTAAAAATTCACCCCTCCACTTT.

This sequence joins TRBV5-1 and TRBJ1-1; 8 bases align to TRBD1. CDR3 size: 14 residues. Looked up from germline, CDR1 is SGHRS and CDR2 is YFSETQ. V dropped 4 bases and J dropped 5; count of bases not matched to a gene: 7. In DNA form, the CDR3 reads TGCGCCAGCAGCCCCTCTACAGGGGGTACTGAAGCTTTCTTT. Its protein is CASSPSTGGTEAFF. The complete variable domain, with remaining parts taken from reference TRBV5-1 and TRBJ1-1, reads KAGVTQTPRYLIKTRGQQVTLSCSPISGHRSVSWYQQTPGQGLQFLFEYFSETQRNKGNFPGRFSGRQFSNSRSEMNVSTLELGDSALYLCASSPSTGGTEAFFGQGTRLTVV.

CDR3 in amino acids: CASRGQAPQPQHF. CDR3 nucleotide sequence: TGTGCCAGCAGAGGACAGGCCCCTCAGCCCCAGCATTTT. The chain is built from TRBV7-2 and TRBJ1-5, with TRBD1 identical over 7 bases. With V trimmed by 6 bases and J by 6 bases, 5 bases remained unmatched. The CDR3 runs 13 residues. In germline, CDR1 is SGHTA, CDR2 FQGNSA.

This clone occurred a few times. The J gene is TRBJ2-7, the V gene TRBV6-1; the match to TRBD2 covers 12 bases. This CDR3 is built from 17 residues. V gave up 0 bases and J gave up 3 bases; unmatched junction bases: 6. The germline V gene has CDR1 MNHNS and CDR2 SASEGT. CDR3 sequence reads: CASSEAPKLAGGYEQYF. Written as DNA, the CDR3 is TGTGCCAGCAGTGAAGCTCCCAAACTAGCGGGGGGCTACGAGCAGTACTTC.

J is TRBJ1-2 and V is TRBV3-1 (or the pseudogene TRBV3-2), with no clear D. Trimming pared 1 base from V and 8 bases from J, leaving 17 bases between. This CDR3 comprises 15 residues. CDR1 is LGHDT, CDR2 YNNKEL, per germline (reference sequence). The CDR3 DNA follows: TGTGCCAGCAGCCAAGTTAGATTCGAGGTTGGAGGCTACACCTTC. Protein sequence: CASSQVRFEVGGYTF.

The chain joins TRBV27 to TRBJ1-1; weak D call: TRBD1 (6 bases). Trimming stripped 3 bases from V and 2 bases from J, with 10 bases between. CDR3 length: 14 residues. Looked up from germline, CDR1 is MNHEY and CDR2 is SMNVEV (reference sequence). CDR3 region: CASSFSQGNTEAFF. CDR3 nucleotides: TGTGCCAGCAGTTTTTCACAGGGTAACACTGAAGCTTTCTTT.